Presented here are 13 T cell receptor beta chains from one specimen sequenced in a study of cytomegalovirus exposure and HLA in healthy donors. Profiled with immunoSEQ multiplex PCR; TCRdb holds only in-frame clones, not every one. Of 150,000 to 200,000 clones listed, 75% to 90% are singletons. Sequencing was carried out using PBMCs. The receptors were gathered from a man aged 18 to 30 in good health and CMV-seropositive.

V is TRBV7-9 and J is TRBJ2-5; D gene uncertain. This CDR3 spans 12 amino acids. Germline V gene sequence: CDR1 SEHNR, CDR2 FQNEAQ (reference sequence). Trimming took off 6 bases at V and 5 bases at J, with 10 bases between the two ends. CDR3 nucleotide sequence: TGTGCCAGCAGTTATAAGGAGGAGACCCAGTACTTC. Its translation: CASSYKEETQYF.

V and J are TRBV7-9 and TRBJ1-3, with TRBD1 identical over 8 bases. The CDR3 has 14 amino acids. V lost 8 bases to trimming and J lost 2 bases; unmatched junction nucleotides: 5. Germline values: CDR1 SEHNR, CDR2 FQNEAQ (reference sequence). CDR3 nucleotides: TGTGCCAGCTCAGGGGGCGCGCCTGGAAACACCATATATTTT. Encoded protein: CASSGGAPGNTIYF.

The V gene is TRBV14, the J gene TRBJ2-7; no definite D call. Looked up from germline, CDR1 is SGHDN and CDR2 is FVKESK. Between the trimmed V and J ends, which lost 4 bases and 3 bases, there was a span of 10 bases. This CDR3 region has 13 residues. CDR3 nucleotides: TGTGCCAGCAGCCTTATTTCCCTCTACGAGCAGTACTTC. Protein sequence: CASSLISLYEQYF. Full variable domain (remainder filled in from reference TRBV14 and TRBJ2-7): EAGVTQFPSHSVIEKGQTVTLRCDPISGHDNLYWYRRVMGKEIKFLLHFVKESKQDESGMPNNRFLAERTGGTYSTLKVQPAELEDSGVYFCASSLISLYEQYFGPGTRLTVT.

This clone was found once. The V and J genes are TRBV27 and TRBJ1-2, with a possible D match to TRBD1 (6 bases). Per germline, CDR1 MNHEY and CDR2 SMNVEV (reference sequence). The CDR3 consists of 16 residues. V was clipped by 5 bases and J by 1 base, with 17 bases between them. In DNA form, the CDR3 reads TGTGCCAGCAGTCACAGGGAGAGGGAGTTTAACTATGGCTACACCTTC. This translates into CASSHREREFNYGYTF.

The sample holds a few counts of this clone. The rearrangement joins TRBV15 to TRBJ2-5; D ambiguous. V lost 0 bases and J lost 5, with 7 bases in between. CDR3 length: 13 residues. Germline V gives CDR1 LNHNV, CDR2 YYDKDF (reference sequence). CDR3 protein: CATSRDPGETQYF. For the CDR3, the DNA is TGTGCCACCAGCAGAGATCCCGGGGAGACCCAGTACTTC. The complete variable domain, with remaining parts taken from reference TRBV15 and TRBJ2-5, reads DAMVIQNPRYQVTQFGKPVTLSCSQTLNHNVMYWYQQKSSQAPKLLFHYYDKDFNNEADTPDNFQSRRPNTSFCFLDIRSPGLGDTAMYLCATSRDPGETQYFGPGTRLLVL.

The V and J genes are TRBV9 and TRBJ2-7, with TRBD2 identical over 9 bases. J lost 7 bases, V lost 0 bases, and 11 bases had no gene match. Germline V lookup: CDR1 SGDLS, CDR2 YYNGEE. The CDR3 runs 16 residues. The CDR3 here is CASSVAWLAGQGEQYF. CDR3 sequence (DNA): TGTGCCAGCAGCGTAGCGTGGCTAGCGGGGCAGGGAGAGCAGTACTTC.

The chain carries TRBV30 and TRBJ1-4; D possibly corresponds to TRBD1 (6 bases). Trimming removed 2 bases at V and 7 bases at J, with 14 bases between. This CDR3 comprises 14 residues. Germline assignment: CDR1 GTSNPN and CDR2 SVGIG (reference sequence). The CDR3 protein is CAWSKAGEGEKLFF. The CDR3 DNA reads TGTGCCTGGAGTAAGGCAGGGGAGGGTGAAAAACTGTTTTTT.

This rearrangement joins TRBV28 to TRBJ2-3; possibly TRBD2 for D (6 bases). With 8 bases removed from V and 4 bases from J, the gap between germline ends came to 16 bases. The germline CDR1 and CDR2 sequences are MDHEN and SYDVKM. The CDR3 contains 14 residues. The CDR3 protein is CASWTSGGADTQYF. Here the CDR3 DNA reads TGTGCCAGCTGGACTTCAGGCGGGGCAGATACGCAGTATTTT.

The chain uses TRBV7-9 and TRBJ2-1, with D tentatively TRBD2 (6 bases). Germline CDR1 reads SEHNR; CDR2 reads FQNEAQ (reference sequence). Trimming removed 4 bases from V and 8 bases from J, with 12 bases in between. CDR3 size: 13 residues. The chain's CDR3 is CASSSTRDHEQFF. CDR3 in DNA: TGTGCCAGCAGCTCCACGCGGGACCATGAGCAGTTCTTC.

The rearrangement uses TRBV4-1 and TRBJ2-7; weak D call: TRBD1 (5 bases). CDR3 size: 15 residues. V was cut by 4 bases and J by 6 bases, with 19 bases left in between. Germline V gene sequence: CDR1 MGHRA, CDR2 YSYEKL. CDR3 sequence (DNA): TGCGCCAGCAGCCCTGCAACAACTACAGGTATCGAGCAGTACTTC. Residues: CASSPATTTGIEQYF.

This clone was counted many times. The rearrangement links TRBV19 to TRBJ2-1, with 13 positions matching TRBD2. With V trimmed by 5 bases and J by 3 bases, 7 bases remained unmatched. The CDR3 runs 17 residues. In germline, CDR1 is LNHDA, CDR2 SQIVND (reference sequence). The CDR3 region is CASSATSGRDFYNEQFF. For the CDR3, the DNA is TGTGCCAGTAGTGCAACTAGCGGGAGGGATTTCTACAATGAGCAGTTCTTC.

The chain joins TRBV7-6 to TRBJ2-2, with 8 bases lining up with TRBD2. This CDR3 region has 18 residues. Germline V gene data show CDR1 as SGHVS and CDR2 as FNYEAQ. Unmatched junction bases numbered 15, after V lost 5 bases and J lost 4 bases. CDR3: CASSISPVGGGSTGELFF. The CDR3 DNA follows: TGTGCCAGCAGCATCTCCCCGGTCGGGGGGGGGAGCACCGGGGAGCTGTTTTTT. The full variable domain, completed using reference TRBV7-6 and TRBJ2-2, is GAGVSQSPRYKVTKRGQDVALRCDPISGHVSLYWYRQALGQGPEFLTYFNYEAQQDKSGLPNDRFSAERPEGSISTLTIQRTEQRDSAMYRCASSISPVGGGSTGELFFGEGSRLTVL.

The chain links TRBV28 to TRBJ1-2, with TRBD1 matching over 9 bases. The CDR3 contains 16 residues. Germline-derived CDR1 and CDR2 are MDHEN and SYDVKM. V lost 6 bases and J lost 2; bases outside the gene matches: 10. This CDR3 is CASRPTPGQGNYGYTF. The CDR3 bases are TGTGCCAGCAGGCCTACACCGGGACAGGGAAACTATGGCTACACCTTC.